These 18 T cell receptor beta chains originate from one sample sequenced in a study of metastatic and nonmetastatic thyroid tumors. No treatment of any kind had been given to any patient before thyroid surgery. MiXCR re-clonotyped the PCR reads for TCRdb. The sample includes approximately 15,000 clones, about 22% seen only once; the top ten take less than 25%. Sequencing input: adjacent normal tissue. The receptors were gathered from a female donor with papillary thyroid cancer or a benign thyroid nodule (not recorded which). Some clones in this sample may be carry-over from other donors' samples.

This clone was recorded many times. The chain combines TRBV6-1 with TRBJ1-2; D is perhaps TRBD1 (6 bases). This CDR3 spans 14 amino acids. Trimming took 10 bases from V and 8 from J, leaving 23 bases between them. CDR1 is MNHNS, CDR2 SASEGT, per germline. The CDR3 nucleotides read TGTGCCACCATCCCGGGACAAGGACGGACGGGCTACACCTTC. Translation: CATIPGQGRTGYTF.

This clone was counted a few times. This chain's CDR3 is CASSQDIAGMDEQYF. The DNA of the CDR3 is TGTGCCAGCAGCCAAGATATTGCGGGGATGGACGAGCAGTACTTC. V is TRBV3-1 and J is TRBJ2-7; D is possibly TRBD2 (6 bases). Germline V gene lookup returns CDR1 LGHDT and CDR2 YNNKEL (reference sequence). V was trimmed by 0 bases and J by 5 bases, leaving 14 bases between them. The CDR3 runs to 15 residues.

This clone was counted between two and nine times. The gene calls are TRBV6-4 and TRBJ2-5; a possible D gene is TRBD1 (5 bases). The germline V gene has CDR1 MRHNA and CDR2 SNTAGT. The CDR3 spans 13 residues. V lost 5 bases and J 4 bases, leaving 11 bases between the germline ends. CDR3 in amino acids: CASSSDQGETQYF. CDR3 DNA sequence: TGTGCCAGCAGTTCTGACCAGGGAGAGACCCAGTACTTC.

Turning to this clone: The sample has other DNA sequences that encode this CDR3 too. V usage is TRBV11-3 and J usage is TRBJ1-2; 8 nucleotides agree with TRBD1. This CDR3 region has 15 residues. Looked up from germline, CDR1 is SGHNT and CDR2 is YENEEA. Trimming at V came to 3 bases and at J to 4 bases, leaving 7 bases not matched to a gene. The CDR3 loop is CASSFSTGAAYGYTF. As DNA, the CDR3 is TGTGCCAGCAGCTTTTCGACAGGGGCTGCCTATGGCTACACCTTC.

The chain combines TRBV5-1 with TRBJ2-7; D is possibly TRBD1 or TRBD2 (5 bases each). Germline lookup yields CDR1 SGHRS and CDR2 YFSETQ. V lost 4 bases to trimming and J lost 4 bases, with 27 bases between them. The CDR3 spans 18 residues. In nucleotides, the CDR3 is TGCGCCAGCAGCGAAGGGACCGCCGGAGTAGCCGCTCGGTACGAGCAGTACTTC. It translates to CASSEGTAGVAARYEQYF.

The chain couples TRBV6-4 to TRBJ2-1; 15 bases match TRBD2. The CDR3 is made up of 19 amino acids. The germline V gene encodes CDR1 MRHNA and CDR2 SNTAGT. V was clipped by 6 bases and J by 0 bases; unmatched bases: 9. The CDR3 spells CASRDGLAGGPSSYNEQFF. In DNA form, the CDR3 reads TGTGCCAGCAGAGACGGACTAGCGGGAGGGCCGAGCTCCTACAATGAGCAGTTCTTC.

This clone was counted a single time. The chain has TRBV5-1 and TRBJ2-3; 12 bases align to TRBD1. Germline CDR1 SGHRS, CDR2 YFSETQ. The trim removed 3 bases at V and 2 bases at J, leaving 1 base unmatched. The CDR3 loop spans 15 amino acids. CDR3 amino acids: CASSSGQGATDTQYF. CDR3 nucleotides: TGCGCCAGCAGCTCGGGACAGGGGGCCACAGATACGCAGTATTTT.

On this clone itself: At the DNA level, this CDR3 is encoded by other sequences in the same sample as well. The chain employs TRBV5-1 and TRBJ1-2; D is perhaps TRBD1 (5 bases). The V gene lost 7 bases and the J gene lost 2 bases, with 6 bases spanning the gap. The CDR3 sequence is 11 residues long. Germline values: CDR1 SGHRS, CDR2 YFSETQ. CDR3 nucleotide sequence: TGCGCCAGCGGGACGAACTATGGCTACACCTTC. Translation: CASGTNYGYTF.

This clone has a count of ten or more. A much larger clone differs by one base, so this may be a read error. The V call is TRBV9, the J call TRBJ2-7, with 9 bases lining up with TRBD1. Germline CDR1 reads SGDLS; CDR2 reads YYNGEE. The CDR3 spans 15 residues. CDR3 sequence reads: CASSVEGQGSYEQHF. The CDR3, as DNA: TGTGCCAGCAGCGTTGAAGGACAGGGGTCCTACGAGCAGCACTTC.

The chain combines TRBV28 with TRBJ2-7; 8 bases map to TRBD1. The germline gives CDR1 MDHEN, CDR2 SYDVKM. V lost 2 bases, J lost 5 bases, and 5 bases stayed unmatched. There are 14 residues in the CDR3. CDR3 sequence: CASSLGQGAHEQYF. The CDR3 DNA is TGTGCCAGCAGTTTAGGACAGGGTGCCCACGAGCAGTACTTC.

This chain links TRBV4-1 with TRBJ1-6; D is perhaps TRBD1 (5 bases). V was trimmed by 0 bases and J by 10 bases, leaving 13 bases between them. Germline CDR1 is MGHRA and CDR2 is YSYEKL. CDR3 length equals 15 residues. The CDR3, as DNA: TGCGCCAGCAGCCAAGACCAGGGTATGATGTCACCCCTCCACTTT. It yields the protein CASSQDQGMMSPLHF.

The chain combines TRBV5-8 with TRBJ2-2; D not resolved. The CDR3 runs to 14 residues. Trimming cost V 2 bases and J 7 bases, with 12 bases left between them. Per germline, CDR1 SGHTS and CDR2 YDEGEE. CDR3 residues: CASSFRRVSGELFF. For the CDR3, the DNA is TGTGCCAGCAGCTTCCGACGTGTGAGCGGGGAGCTGTTTTTT.

The V gene is TRBV20-1, the J gene TRBJ2-3, with 7 bases identical to TRBD2. The junction had 8 bases not matched to a gene; V was cut back by 5 bases and J by 3 bases. CDR1 is DFQATT and CDR2 is SNEGSKA in the germline V gene (reference sequence). The CDR3 runs 14 residues. The CDR3 coding sequence is TGCAGTGCTGGCAGCGGGACTGGAACAGATACGCAGTATTTT. This sequence encodes CSAGSGTGTDTQYF.

V is TRBV12-3 or TRBV12-4 and J is TRBJ1-5, with D tentatively TRBD1 (6 bases). This CDR3 has 12 amino acids. The ends were cut back, 5 bases at V and 7 bases at J, with 9 bases in the middle. The CDR3, as DNA: TGTGCCAGCAGTGAGGGGGAGCAGCCCCAGCATTTT. Protein sequence: CASSEGEQPQHF.

This clone was counted between two and nine times. The chain uses TRBV7-2 and TRBJ2-7; unclear D gene. V was cut by 1 base and J by 1 base, with 11 bases left in between. This CDR3 is 15 amino acids long. Germline V CDR1 and CDR2: SGHTA, FQGNSA. The CDR3 reads CASSLEVVSSYEQYF. In DNA, the CDR3 is TGTGCCAGCAGCTTAGAGGTAGTCAGTTCCTACGAGCAGTACTTC.

The V gene is TRBV7-8, the J gene TRBJ2-5; D unresolved. Germline CDR1 and CDR2: SGHVS and FQNEAQ. The CDR3 has 11 residues. The V and J ends lost 7 bases and 4 bases respectively, with 7 bases between them. The CDR3, as DNA: TGTGCCAGCACCATGGGAGAGACCCAGTACTTC. Translated: CASTMGETQYF. Looking up the rest from reference TRBV7-8 and TRBJ2-5 gives the full variable domain: GAGVSQSPRYKVAKRGQDVALRCDPISGHVSLFWYQQALGQGPEFLTYFQNEAQLDKSGLPSDRFFAERPEGSVSTLKIQRTQQEDSAVYLCASTMGETQYFGPGTRLLVL.

Note on this clone: A much bigger clone sits one base away, suggesting this may be a read error. The genes are TRBV27 and TRBJ1-2; D is perhaps TRBD1 (6 bases). Trimming cost V 5 bases and J 4 bases, with 20 bases left between them. Germline CDR1 is MNHEY and CDR2 is SMNVEV (reference sequence). The CDR3 totals 16 residues. CDR3 nucleotides: TGTGCCAGCAGTCCCGAGGGGGGGAGCTCGGCCTATGGCTACACCTTC. Its protein product is CASSPEGGSSAYGYTF.

This clone was recorded a few times. This chain links TRBV11-2 with TRBJ1-4, with D hard to call. V was cut by 5 bases and J by 8 bases, with 15 bases left in between. This CDR3 contains 14 residues. Germline lookup yields CDR1 SGHAT and CDR2 FQNNGV. The chain's CDR3 is CASSHGQGSEKLFF. CDR3 DNA: TGTGCCAGCAGCCACGGTCAAGGCTCGGAAAAACTGTTTTTT.